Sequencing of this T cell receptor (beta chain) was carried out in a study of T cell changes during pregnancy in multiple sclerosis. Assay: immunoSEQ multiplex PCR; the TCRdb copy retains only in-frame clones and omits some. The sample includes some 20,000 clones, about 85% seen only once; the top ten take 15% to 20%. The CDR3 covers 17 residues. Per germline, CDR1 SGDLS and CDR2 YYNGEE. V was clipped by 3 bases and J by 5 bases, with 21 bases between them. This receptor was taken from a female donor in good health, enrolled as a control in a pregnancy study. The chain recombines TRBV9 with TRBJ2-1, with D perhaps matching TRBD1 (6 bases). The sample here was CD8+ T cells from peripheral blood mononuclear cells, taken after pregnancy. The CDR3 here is CASSEGDIQGENNEQFF. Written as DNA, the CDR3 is TGTGCCAGCAGCGAGGGGGATATACAAGGTGAGAACAATGAGCAGTTCTTC.